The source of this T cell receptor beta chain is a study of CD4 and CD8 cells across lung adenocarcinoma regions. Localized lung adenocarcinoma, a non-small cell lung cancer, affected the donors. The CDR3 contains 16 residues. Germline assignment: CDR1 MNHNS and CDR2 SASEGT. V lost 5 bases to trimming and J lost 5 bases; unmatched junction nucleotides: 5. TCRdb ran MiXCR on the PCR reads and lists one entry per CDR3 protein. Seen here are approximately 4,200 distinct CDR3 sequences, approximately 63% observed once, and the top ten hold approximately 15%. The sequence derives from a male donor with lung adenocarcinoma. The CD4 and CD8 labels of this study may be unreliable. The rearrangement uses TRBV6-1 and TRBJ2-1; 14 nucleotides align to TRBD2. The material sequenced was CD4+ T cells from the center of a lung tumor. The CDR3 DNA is TGTGCCAGCAGTCTCGGACTAGCGGGAGGAGACAATGAGCAGTTCTTC. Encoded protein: CASSLGLAGGDNEQFF.